The 25 T cell receptor beta chains below all came from one sample that was sequenced in a study of T cell clusters in autoimmune cytopenias. Multiplex touch-down PCR amplified TRB using TRB-A and TRB-B pools in one tube. TCRdb reprocessed the multiplex PCR reads; each CDR3 protein has one entry and no DNA is given. The data show over 6,000 distinct CDR3 sequences, and the top ten clones hold approximately 9.4%. Some 34,000 genome equivalents of blood DNA were amplified for TRB. This sample was also put to use in a study of T cell repertoires in aging, cancer and after chemotherapy.

The sample was peripheral blood. Receptor source: a human donor in good health.

This clonotype is deemed medium-sized by its frequency. The rearrangement links TRBV6-6 to TRBJ2-7; absent DNA, TCRdb's TRBD1 call cannot be checked. The CDR3 runs to 14 residues. Germline V lookup: CDR1 MNHNY, CDR2 SVGAGI (reference sequence). Here the CDR3 reads CASSYDSYSYEQYF.

This chain uses TRBV6-1 with TRBJ2-1. Germline values: CDR1 MNHNS, CDR2 SASEGT. This CDR3 is 12 amino acids long. The CDR3 loop reads CASSGYVDEQFF.

The V gene is TRBV6-1, the J gene TRBJ2-1; TCRdb reports TRBD2, a call that lacks DNA to check it against. The V gene's germline CDR1 is MNHNS and CDR2 SASEGT. This CDR3 region has 17 residues. This chain's CDR3 is CASSELAGDILYNEQFF.

Its frequency marks this clonotype as medium-sized. The J gene is TRBJ2-7, the V gene TRBV19; the D gene TCRdb calls, TRBD2, cannot be checked with no DNA. There are 15 residues in the CDR3. Germline V gene lookup returns CDR1 LNHDA and CDR2 SQIVND (reference sequence). The CDR3 protein is CASSIKEGLTYEQYF.

This clonotype is labeled medium-sized based on frequency. This chain joins TRBV15 and TRBJ2-2. Germline CDR1 is LNHNV and CDR2 is YYDKDF (reference sequence). This CDR3 is built from 13 residues. CDR3 region: CATSRDGTGELFF.

CDR3 sequence reads: CASSWGQPYGYTF. The chain links TRBV6-5 to TRBJ1-2; without DNA, the TCRdb call of TRBD1 cannot be checked. CDR1 is MNHEY, CDR2 SVGAGI, per germline. This CDR3 region has 13 residues.

The chain links TRBV11-1 to TRBJ2-1. Germline-derived CDR1 and CDR2 are SGHAT and FQDESV (reference sequence). The CDR3 covers 11 residues. The CDR3 spells CASSTEDKQFF.

J is TRBJ2-3 and V is TRBV4-2; TCRdb names TRBD2, which stays unverified in the absence of DNA. The CDR3 totals 15 residues. In germline, CDR1 is LGHNA, CDR2 YNFKEQ. CDR3 region: CASSRGLASTDTQYF.

This sequence joins TRBV20-1 and TRBJ2-1; with no DNA, the TCRdb D assignment of TRBD1 cannot be verified. The CDR3 extends over 12 amino acids. The germline CDR1 and CDR2 sequences are DFQATT and SNEGSKA (reference sequence). CDR3 protein: CSAARTDNEQFF.

J is TRBJ1-5 and V is TRBV24-1; lacking DNA, the TRBD1 call made by TCRdb goes unchecked. The CDR3 loop spans 15 amino acids. Germline assignment: CDR1 KGHDR and CDR2 SFDVKD. The CDR3 protein is CATRAGGAGNQPQHF.

V usage is TRBV12-3 or TRBV12-4 and J usage is TRBJ2-7; TCRdb's D call of TRBD1 is untestable without DNA. The CDR3 extends over 14 amino acids. CDR3: CASQPTGDSYEQYF.

This clonotype shows up as medium-sized (0.01 to 0.1%) by frequency. The J gene is TRBJ2-3, the V gene TRBV12-3 or TRBV12-4. The CDR3 contains 15 residues. CDR3 region: CASSLTGVSTDTQYF.

In terms of frequency, this clonotype is medium-sized (0.01 to 0.1%). The CDR3 region is CASSEEVPGQGTDTQYF. The chain links TRBV6-1 to TRBJ2-3; the D gene TCRdb calls, TRBD1, cannot be checked with no DNA. Per germline, CDR1 MNHNS and CDR2 SASEGT. This CDR3 is built from 17 residues.

The V call is TRBV5-6, the J call TRBJ2-1; TCRdb's assignment of TRBD2 cannot be checked, as there is no DNA. CDR3 length equals 12 residues. From germline, CDR1 is SGHDT and CDR2 YYEEEE. The CDR3 loop reads CASSPWENEQFF.

The rearrangement links TRBV18 to TRBJ2-7; there is no DNA to check the TCRdb D call of TRBD1. Per germline, CDR1 KGHSH and CDR2 LQKENI. The CDR3 contains 15 residues. CDR3 sequence reads: CASSLEGQGSYEQYF.

This clonotype ranks as medium-sized in terms of frequency. The V and J genes are TRBV7-6 and TRBJ2-3; absent DNA, TCRdb's TRBD2 call cannot be checked. CDR1 is SGHVS and CDR2 is FNYEAQ in the germline V gene. The CDR3 totals 18 residues. CDR3 sequence reads: CASSLAFTSGGQTDTQYF.

Frequency places this clonotype as medium-sized. This CDR3 reads CATSGNVLAVGETQYF. V gene TRBV15 combines with J gene TRBJ2-5; the D gene TCRdb calls, TRBD2, cannot be checked with no DNA. Per the germline V gene, CDR1 is LNHNV and CDR2 is YYDKDF (reference sequence). The CDR3 runs 16 residues.

The rearrangement joins TRBV7-2 to TRBJ2-7. The CDR3 spans 12 residues. Germline CDR1 reads SGHTA; CDR2 reads FQGNSA. CDR3 in amino acids: CASSFTKDEQYF.

The chain recombines TRBV10-3 with TRBJ1-2; there is no DNA to check the TCRdb D call of TRBD1. The CDR3 contains 17 residues. Germline lookup yields CDR1 ENHRY and CDR2 SYGVKD. CDR3 protein: CAISVWDRESKHYGYTF.

The CDR3 here is CASSRGQGEGSPLHF. V is TRBV19 and J is TRBJ1-6; with no DNA, the TCRdb D assignment of TRBD1 cannot be verified. CDR1 is LNHDA and CDR2 is SQIVND in the germline V gene (reference sequence). The CDR3 sequence is 15 residues long.

This clonotype is classed as medium-sized by frequency. This chain connects TRBV10-3 to TRBJ1-2. This CDR3 contains 13 residues. Germline values: CDR1 ENHRY, CDR2 SYGVKD. This chain's CDR3 is CAIREGLIYGYTF.

V usage is TRBV19 and J usage is TRBJ1-6; TCRdb reports TRBD1, a call that lacks DNA to check it against. The germline V gene encodes CDR1 LNHDA and CDR2 SQIVND (reference sequence). CDR3 size: 15 residues. The CDR3 spells CASSSQTGGKTPLHF.

Considering frequency, this clonotype is medium-sized. The chain links TRBV19 to TRBJ1-1; checking the TCRdb D call of TRBD1 is not possible without DNA. CDR1 is LNHDA and CDR2 is SQIVND in the germline V gene (reference sequence). The CDR3 is made up of 14 amino acids. CDR3 region: CASSIPGKDTEAFF. Full variable domain (rest looked up from reference TRBV19 and TRBJ1-1): DGGITQSPKYLFRKEGQNVTLSCEQNLNHDAMYWYRQDPGQGLRLIYYSQIVNDFQKGDIAEGYSVSREKKESFPLTVTSAQKNPTAFYLCASSIPGKDTEAFFGQGTRLTVV.

V is TRBV6-2 or TRBV6-3 and J is TRBJ1-1; the D call of TRBD1 rests on TCRdb alone, since no DNA is present to check it. Germline lookup yields CDR1 MNHEY and CDR2 SVGEGT. The CDR3 covers 13 residues. CDR3 protein: CASSYIQGQEAFF.

Its frequency marks this clonotype as medium-sized (0.01 to 0.1%). The chain joins TRBV19 to TRBJ2-5; the TCRdb call, TRBD1, lacks DNA for checking. The germline gives CDR1 LNHDA, CDR2 SQIVND (reference sequence). The length of the CDR3 is 17 residues. The CDR3 sequence: CASSIMGRKQVPETQYF.